This T cell receptor (beta chain) originates from a study of tissue T cells after allogeneic stem cell transplantation. Study context: Graft-versus-host disease patients received grafts, four unmodified and three CD34-selected to deplete T cells. CD3+ T cells were flow-sorted when enough cells; otherwise DNA extracted directly.

Generated by immunoSEQ multiplex PCR, the TCRdb table keeps only in-frame clones and is missing some. The profile shows 25,000 to 30,000 clones, 65% to 90% of them singletons. V lost 7 bases, J lost 8 bases, and 15 bases lay in between. In germline, CDR1 is MDHEN, CDR2 SYDVKM. The CDR3 has 13 residues. About this clone itself: Its cognate antigen is unknown.

Overall study results and limits: Across patients, clones rarely overlapped, yet motif clusters were shared tissue-specifically.

The material sequenced was blood, taken before transplantation. The rearrangement uses TRBV28 and TRBJ2-1; the D is unclear. The TCR was taken from a woman aged 18 to 55 who later had graft-versus-host disease after an allogeneic stem cell transplant. The CDR3 reads CASNPRGFHEQFF. CDR3 DNA: TGTGCCAGCAACCCTCGCGGATTCCATGAGCAGTTCTTC.